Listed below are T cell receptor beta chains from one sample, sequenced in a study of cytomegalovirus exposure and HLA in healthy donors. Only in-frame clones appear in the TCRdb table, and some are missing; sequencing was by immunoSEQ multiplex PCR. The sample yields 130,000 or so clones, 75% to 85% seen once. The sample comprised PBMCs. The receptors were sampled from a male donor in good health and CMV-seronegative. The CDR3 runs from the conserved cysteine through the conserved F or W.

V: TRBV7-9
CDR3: CASSVDAGRRGYTF

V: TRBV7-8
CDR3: CASSLVAGGPPDTQYF

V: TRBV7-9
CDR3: CASSHPETSRETQYF

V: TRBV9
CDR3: CASSVGPGINTEAFF

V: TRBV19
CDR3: CASSMVQFQGTGELFF

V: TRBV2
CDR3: CASSTWGQGSYEQYF

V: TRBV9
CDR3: CASSVASGGNSYEQYF

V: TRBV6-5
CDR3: CASSYWGASANYGYTF

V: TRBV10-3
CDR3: CAISPQDRAGGEKLFF

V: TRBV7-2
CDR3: CASSPGGGQPYSGANVLTF

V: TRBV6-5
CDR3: CASSYSRAGQPQHF

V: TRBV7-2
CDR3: CASSLPPRAYEQYF

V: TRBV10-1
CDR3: CASSEFRGPYEQYF

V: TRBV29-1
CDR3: CSVAGDSSYEQYF

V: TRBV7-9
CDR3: CASSYPIAGGPTGELFF

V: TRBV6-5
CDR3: CASSYSRGSGNTIYF

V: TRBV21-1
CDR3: CASSKALAGGPRETQYF

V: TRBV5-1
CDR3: CASSLETGAFYNEQFF

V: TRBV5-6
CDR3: CASSLSRGGSYNEQFF

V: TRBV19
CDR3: CASSMQLQPQHF

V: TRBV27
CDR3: CASSLRQGYGYTF

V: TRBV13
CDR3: CASSLGRVGGDEQYF

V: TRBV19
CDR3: CASSIISGAGANVLTF

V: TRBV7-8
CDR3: CASSPSGTSGYSPLHF

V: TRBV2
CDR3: CASSARQSYEQYF

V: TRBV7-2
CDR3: CASSFQRGEADTQYF

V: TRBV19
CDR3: CASTSGDTGELFF

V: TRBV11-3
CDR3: CASRDNSYNEQFF

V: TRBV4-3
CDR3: CASSQEGGLVGDTQYF

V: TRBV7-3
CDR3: CASSLSGFSNEQYF

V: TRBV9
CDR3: CASSAGTGDTDTQYF

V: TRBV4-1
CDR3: CASSHGQGFNYEQYF

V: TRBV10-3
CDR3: CAISESQESSTEAFF

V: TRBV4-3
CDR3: CASSQGTGRSTEAFF

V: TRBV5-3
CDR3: CARSPTGAPPNYGYTF

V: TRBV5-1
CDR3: CASSYGTVDRTQYF